These T cell receptor beta chains were read from a single sample in a study of blood T cell repertoires in COVID-19. This table comes from immunoSEQ multiplex PCR, and its TCRdb copy is limited to in-frame clones, with some not included. The top ten hold about 1.9% of the sample, which has approximately 110,000 clones, 90% to 95% seen once. Sequenced: peripheral blood. The receptors derive from a man in his forties or fifties with COVID-19, enrolled during active disease. Each CDR3 is given with its conserved first and last residue. The order of the fields is J gene, V gene, CDR3 protein.

j_call: TRBJ1-2
v_call: TRBV24-1
cdr3_aa: CATSEMDRNYGYTF

j_call: TRBJ1-1
v_call: TRBV9
cdr3_aa: CASSPGTGVDTEAFF

j_call: TRBJ2-7
v_call: TRBV6-2/TRBV6-3
cdr3_aa: CASSPPFGISYEQYF

j_call: TRBJ2-3
v_call: TRBV18
cdr3_aa: CASSPPRTGGRSSTDTQYF

j_call: TRBJ1-6
v_call: TRBV13
cdr3_aa: CASSGSGTDNSPLHF

j_call: TRBJ1-2
v_call: TRBV5-4
cdr3_aa: CASSLAGNYGYTF

j_call: TRBJ2-5
v_call: TRBV7-9
cdr3_aa: CASSSQGAGETQYF

j_call: TRBJ1-1
v_call: TRBV7-9
cdr3_aa: CASSFPPGQGSEAFF

j_call: TRBJ2-7
v_call: TRBV7-2
cdr3_aa: CASSLGAGGSYEQYF

j_call: TRBJ1-6
v_call: TRBV7-3
cdr3_aa: CASSLMRDSPLHF

j_call: TRBJ2-7
v_call: TRBV20-1
cdr3_aa: CSAGSYEQYF

j_call: TRBJ2-2
v_call: TRBV5-1
cdr3_aa: CASSLAANTGELFF

j_call: TRBJ2-7
v_call: TRBV19
cdr3_aa: CASSRSGDSSYEQYF

j_call: TRBJ2-1
v_call: TRBV6-4
cdr3_aa: CASSASGSSYNEQFF

j_call: TRBJ2-5
v_call: TRBV15
cdr3_aa: CATSRRREGRETQYF

j_call: TRBJ1-6
v_call: TRBV7-2
cdr3_aa: CASSFASNSPLHF

j_call: TRBJ1-2
v_call: TRBV5-4
cdr3_aa: CASSPNPGQGAGGYTF

j_call: TRBJ2-5
v_call: TRBV6-5
cdr3_aa: CASRDSARETQYF

j_call: TRBJ1-3
v_call: TRBV4-1
cdr3_aa: CASWGQGSGNTIYF

j_call: TRBJ1-1
v_call: TRBV2
cdr3_aa: CASSAGITEAFF

j_call: TRBJ2-5
v_call: TRBV30
cdr3_aa: CACIRAGAWETQYF

j_call: TRBJ2-1
v_call: TRBV4-1
cdr3_aa: CASSRDLRQFGQFF

j_call: TRBJ2-7
v_call: TRBV28
cdr3_aa: CASSSGAYEQYF

j_call: TRBJ2-1
v_call: TRBV10-3
cdr3_aa: CAISESRGPAGGPNEQFF

j_call: TRBJ2-1
v_call: TRBV10-3
cdr3_aa: CAISDSQDGMQFF

j_call: TRBJ2-7
v_call: TRBV9
cdr3_aa: CASSAAPLDYEQYF

j_call: TRBJ1-3
v_call: TRBV21-1
cdr3_aa: CASSKEPLSSGNTIYF

j_call: TRBJ2-1
v_call: TRBV11-1
cdr3_aa: CASSLLGGRAYNEQFF

j_call: TRBJ2-3
v_call: TRBV19
cdr3_aa: CASSATSGRALDTQYF

j_call: TRBJ2-2
v_call: TRBV2
cdr3_aa: CASSGGGELFF

j_call: TRBJ2-7
v_call: TRBV5-4
cdr3_aa: CASSPQDRSFGEQYF

j_call: TRBJ2-3
v_call: TRBV6-5
cdr3_aa: CASSYDPGGVTDTQYF

j_call: TRBJ2-3
v_call: TRBV19
cdr3_aa: CASSATGDGTDTQYF

j_call: TRBJ1-1
v_call: TRBV5-1
cdr3_aa: CASREGGSSTEAFF

j_call: TRBJ2-2
v_call: TRBV7-3
cdr3_aa: CASSLGLANTGELFF

j_call: TRBJ2-5
v_call: TRBV30
cdr3_aa: CAWSVGLAGVETQYF

j_call: TRBJ2-5
v_call: TRBV5-1
cdr3_aa: CASSFTIEETQYF